What follows describes a single T cell receptor (beta chain). Its target is not known. Whole-blood total RNA was extracted without T cell sorting. The data are from a study of monozygotic twins with inflammatory bowel disease. Findings and caveats of the study: IBD patients displayed reduced TCRbeta diversity (inverse Simpson) when set against healthy co-twins. Repertoire similarity did not differ between concordant and discordant twins, possibly owing to limited power.

Each UMI, carrying a 6-nucleotide sample barcode, came from template switching. Each CDR3 protein gets one entry in TCRdb, which reprocessed the 5' RACE reads and gives no DNA. The sample is made up of approximately 300,000 distinct CDR3 sequences, and the top ten hold approximately 5.9% of it. This TCR derives from a human donor with ulcerative colitis or Crohn's disease, or a healthy co-twin of an affected twin (not recorded which). Sequences were obtained from blood.

CDR3 in amino acids: CASSFLFGVPRSYEQYF. The gene calls are TRBV5-1 and TRBJ2-7. Germline CDR1 and CDR2: SGHRS and YFSETQ. The CDR3 has 17 residues.